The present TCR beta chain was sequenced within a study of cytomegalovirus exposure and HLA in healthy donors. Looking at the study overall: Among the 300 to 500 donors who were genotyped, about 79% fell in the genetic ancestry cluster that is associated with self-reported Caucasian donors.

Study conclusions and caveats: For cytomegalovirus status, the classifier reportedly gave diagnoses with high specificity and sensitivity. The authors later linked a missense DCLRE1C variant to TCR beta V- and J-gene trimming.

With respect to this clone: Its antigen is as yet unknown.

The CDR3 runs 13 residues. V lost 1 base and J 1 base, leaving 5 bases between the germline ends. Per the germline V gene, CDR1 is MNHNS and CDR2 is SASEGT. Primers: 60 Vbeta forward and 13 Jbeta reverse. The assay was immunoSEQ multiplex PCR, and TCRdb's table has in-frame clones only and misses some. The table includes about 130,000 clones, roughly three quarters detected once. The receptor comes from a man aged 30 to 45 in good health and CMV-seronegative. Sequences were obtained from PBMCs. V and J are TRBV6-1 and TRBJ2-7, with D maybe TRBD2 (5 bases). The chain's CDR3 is CASSEGESYEQYF. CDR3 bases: TGTGCCAGCAGTGAAGGGGAGTCCTACGAGCAGTACTTC.